This T cell receptor (beta chain) was sequenced in a study of CD8+ T cells in alopecia areata (dated by TCRdb to the late 2010s). As for the study more broadly: The treated patients took part in an open-label pilot trial in which moderate-to-severe alopecia areata was treated with oral tofacitinib at 5 to 10 mg twice daily. Clonality in the scalp was compared among normal scalp (n=4), patchy alopecia areata scalp (n=8), and alopecia totalis/universalis scalp (n=8). immunoSEQ multiplex PCR using 35 Vbeta forward primers and 13 Jbeta reverse primers was used to amplify TCRbeta CDR3 regions. Tofacitinib was given for 6 to 18 months, followed by 6 months of follow-up off drug to assess delayed response and recurrence. The study used high-throughput TCRbeta sequencing to examine T cell clonal expansion in alopecia areata, in both the C3H/HeJ mouse model and human patients. In humans, TCRbeta sequencing was performed on scalp tissue and on sorted CD4+ and CD8+ peripheral blood T cells from healthy controls and from patients with patchy or totalis/universalis alopecia areata. The RNA source kit depended on sample type: the PAXgene miRNA kit for fixed scalp, the miRNeasy kit for PBMCs, and the RNeasy kit for mouse skin. Tofacitinib-treated patients had biopsies at baseline and at 4 and 24 weeks of treatment, with a later scalp biopsy in several patients.

CDR3 length: 15 amino acids, cysteine to phenylalanine. CDR3 DNA is the only sequence kept; it has 45 bases, read in frame from the first base. Sequences MNHNS (CDR1) and SASEGT (CDR2) are obtained from the germline V gene. V lost 4 bases and J lost 0 bases; the stretch between them is 7 bases long. The library relied on the immunoSEQ multiplex PCR assay. To provide template for TCR sequencing, every sample had RNA extracted and reverse transcribed into cDNA. SuperScript III was used to make first-strand cDNA, primed with a 2:1 mix of oligo-dT and random hexamers. Amplification bias was assessed with a synthetic immune receptor repertoire, and residual bias was removed computationally. In the source study's methods: Raw reads were preprocessed for error removal, and CDR3 was defined according to IMGT conventions as running from the conserved cysteine to phenylalanine. Clonality was computed as 1 minus the Shannon entropy, with the entropy normalized by log2 of the number of productive unique TCRs. Whether each scalp clone was CD4 or CD8 was inferred by checking scalp TCRbeta sequences against the CD4 and CD8 repertoires from sorted blood. The clones in this table, taken by TCRdb from immuneACCESS, are in-frame only. Not every clone is retained; where verified, under half of the shortfall comes from an unresolved V gene, and the cause of the rest is unknown. V and J calls plus clone size are reproduced from that table; the DNA served to infer D and trimming. The sample includes under 70,000 clones, with roughly 60% observed a single time. The ten largest clones take up about 15% of the sample.

Summary of the overall study and its limitations: Lesional scalp, especially in alopecia totalis/universalis, showed higher clonality and more expanded CD8+ clones than normal scalp, suggesting antigenic drive. Shared TCR sequences between patients were less evident than in mice, which may be partly attributable to HLA diversity in the patient population. Scalp TCR repertoire analysis is complicated because resident alphabeta T cells in normal human skin are also sequenced, whereas mouse skin is dominated by gammadelta T cells.

A remark on this clone: Its antigen has not been determined. Base qualities are not recorded, but no much larger clone differs from it by a single base.

The time point label here, explained by the study, means: baseline before oral tofacitinib. Peripheral blood and lesional scalp punch biopsies were obtained from patients with alopecia areata. PBMCs were separated by density centrifugation and stained for CD3, CD4 and CD8, after which CD4+ and CD8+ T cells were sorted on a FACSAria. The receptor's source is a human donor with alopecia areata. The sequences come from CD8+ T cells sorted from blood, collected at week 0. This sequence uses TRBV6-1 and TRBJ2-6, with no confidently assigned D gene. CDR3 sequence: CASSVASSGANVLTF. The DNA sequence is given as TGTGCCAGCAGTGTAGCAAGCTCTGGGGCCAACGTCCTGACTTTC.